This T cell receptor (beta chain) was sequenced in a study of cytomegalovirus exposure and HLA in healthy donors. Study-wide points: A missense variant in DCLRE1C was later tied to TCR beta V- and J-gene trimming. Another analysis was done later, and it associated 15,000 or so TCR beta sequences with HLA alleles at 0.05 false discovery rate. The authors reported that TCR beta sequences could predict HLA-A and HLA-B alleles. These predictions were accurate for most subjects in the first cohort.

PCR primers comprised 60 Vbeta and 13 Jbeta primers. Assay: immunoSEQ multiplex PCR; the TCRdb copy retains only in-frame clones and omits some. The sample shows almost 95,000 clones, around 66% of them seen only once. On this clone itself: Its cognate antigen is unknown.

The CDR3 loop spans 12 amino acids. V lost 3 bases to trimming and J lost 7 bases, with 7 bases between them. Germline V gene sequence: CDR1 MDHEN, CDR2 SYDVKM. This chain joins TRBV28 and TRBJ2-1, with a weak D call TRBD2 (6 bases). The specimen was PBMCs. The receptor's source is a man aged 25 to 45 in good health and CMV-seronegative. The CDR3 bases are TGTGCCAGCAGTTTCCGGGAGAATGAGCAGTTCTTC. Translated: CASSFRENEQFF.